The rows below give T cell receptor beta chains drawn from one sample of a study of beta chain features in type 1 diabetes. TCRdb's table, derived via immunoSEQ multiplex PCR, lists solely in-frame clones and lacks some. The table shows fewer than 900,000 clones, with 17% occurring only once. Material for sequencing was naive CD4+ T cells from blood. These receptor sequences come from a woman aged 18-29 years in good health. The CDR3 runs from the conserved cysteine through the conserved F or W. A D gene is named only where the DNA matches it firmly. Some rows mark clone size as missing; the rest say once, few, many or name a class of expanded clone.

CDR3	DNA	size	J	D	V
CASRQGPPDTQYF	TGTGCCAGCAGGCAGGGACCCCCAGATACGCAGTATTTT	-	TRBJ2-3	-	TRBV2
CASSYASSYNEQFF	TGTGCCAGCAGCTATGCTAGCTCCTACAATGAGCAGTTCTTC	-	TRBJ2-1	-	TRBV7-9
CASSLGGTAGNTIYF	TGTGCCAGCAGCTTGGGCGGGACGGCTGGAAACACCATATATTTT	few	TRBJ1-3	-	TRBV5-4
CASSASRNYGYTF	TGTGCCAGCAGCGCCAGCAGGAATTATGGCTACACCTTC	once	TRBJ1-2	-	TRBV7-2
CASSPGEETQYF	TGTGCCAGCAGCCCCGGGGAAGAGACCCAGTACTTC	-	TRBJ2-5	-	TRBV7-6
CASSPTGFPYEQYF	TGTGCCAGCAGCCCCACAGGGTTCCCCTACGAGCAGTACTTC	few	TRBJ2-7	-	TRBV7-6
CASSTKGQPNQPQHF	TGTGCCAGCAGTACCAAGGGACAGCCAAATCAGCCCCAGCATTTT	-	TRBJ1-5	TRBD1	TRBV6-5
CASGPVGLGYEQYF	TGTGCCAGCGGACCGGTCGGACTAGGCTACGAGCAGTACTTC	few	TRBJ2-7	TRBD2	TRBV28
CSARTQENTEAFF	TGCAGCGCCAGGACCCAGGAAAACACTGAAGCTTTCTTT	-	TRBJ1-1	-	TRBV29-1
CASSLGGVGPQHF	TGTGCCAGCAGCTTAGGGGGTGTCGGGCCCCAGCATTTT	-	TRBJ1-5	-	TRBV7-9
CASSLARGTSGVGNEQFF	TGCGCCAGCAGCTTGGCCAGAGGGACTAGCGGGGTGGGAAATGAGCAGTTCTTC	-	TRBJ2-1	TRBD2	TRBV5-1
CASSPGLGGYTF	TGTGCCAGCAGTCCGGGACTTGGTGGCTACACCTTC	-	TRBJ1-2	-	TRBV28
CASSLREGQETQYF	TGTGCCAGCTCACTCCGGGAGGGCCAAGAGACCCAGTACTTC	few	TRBJ2-5	TRBD2	TRBV18
CASSVGGQPNTEAFF	TGTGCCAGCAGCGTAGGGGGACAGCCGAACACTGAAGCTTTCTTT	few	TRBJ1-1	TRBD1	TRBV9